This record looks at one T cell receptor beta chain sequence and its context. With V trimmed by 7 bases and J by 1 base, 4 bases remained unmatched. Germline CDR1 SQVTM, CDR2 ANQGSEA. The CDR3 has 13 residues. The sample is drawn from a study of blood T cell repertoires in COVID-19. Authors' data handling: Amplification of reference gene primers was used by the study to estimate nucleated cell counts. Sequenced by immunoSEQ multiplex PCR; TCRdb stores in-frame clones only, minus some. The V and J calls and clone size were taken over from that table, and D and trimming were inferred from the DNA. The repertoire includes 250,000 to 300,000 clones, 75% to 90% of them detected once, and under 2.5% sits in the top ten.

The TCR was taken from a man between 50 and 59 years old with acute or convalescent COVID-19. The chain recombines TRBV29-1 with TRBJ1-2; 9 nucleotides align to TRBD1. Material: peripheral blood. CDR3 sequence: CSASDRGNYGYTF. The CDR3 coding sequence is TGCAGCGCCTCGGACAGGGGTAACTATGGCTACACCTTC.